The 6 T cell receptor beta chains presented below share a single source sample, sequenced in a study of control samples from healthy donors and cancer patients. Data came from immunoSEQ multiplex PCR; TCRdb stores just in-frame clones and leaves some out. Of 150,000 to 180,000 clones in the sample, 93% are singletons; the top ten hold about 2.4%. The sequenced material came from blood. These receptors originate from a man aged 50 to 60 in good health.

V and J are TRBV3-1 (or the pseudogene TRBV3-2) and TRBJ1-4, with a possible D match to TRBD1 (6 bases). The CDR3 runs 15 residues. Germline V lookup: CDR1 LGHDT, CDR2 YNNKEL (reference sequence). V lost 4 bases and J 4 bases, leaving 13 bases between the germline ends. The CDR3 sequence is CASSPQGGINEKLFF. In DNA form, the CDR3 reads TGTGCCAGCAGCCCACAGGGTGGAATTAATGAAAAACTGTTTTTT.

The J gene is TRBJ1-5, the V gene TRBV25-1; D is undetermined. Deletions cut 2 bases from V and 2 bases from J, with 7 bases between. This CDR3 region has 14 residues. Germline V CDR1 and CDR2: MGHDK, SYGVNS. The CDR3: CASSEGSGNQPQHF. CDR3 nucleotides: TGTGCCAGCAGTGAAGGATCAGGCAATCAGCCCCAGCATTTT.

In nucleotides, the CDR3 is TGTGCCAGCTCCCGATTACAGGACGTCTATGGCTACACCTTC. This gives the protein CASSRLQDVYGYTF. V usage is TRBV18 and J usage is TRBJ1-2; a weak D match, TRBD1 (5 bases). The germline gives CDR1 KGHSH, CDR2 LQKENI. V lost 6 bases to trimming and J lost 4 bases, with 15 bases between them. This CDR3 comprises 14 residues.

This chain joins TRBV28 and TRBJ1-2, with TRBD1 matching 8 bases. In germline, CDR1 is MDHEN, CDR2 SYDVKM. Trimming at V came to 6 bases and at J to 4 bases, leaving 10 bases not matched to a gene. The CDR3 has 15 residues. This CDR3 reads CASRFLPTGAYGYTF. The CDR3 region has the DNA TGTGCCAGCAGGTTTCTCCCGACAGGGGCCTATGGCTACACCTTC.

This chain links TRBV19 with TRBJ1-4; 10 positions match TRBD1. This CDR3 has 15 amino acids. Germline V lookup: CDR1 LNHDA, CDR2 SQIVND (reference sequence). V lost 5 bases, J lost 3 bases, and 3 bases stayed unmatched. This chain's CDR3 is CASSPGQGPNEKLFF. The CDR3 nucleotides read TGTGCCAGTAGTCCGGGACAGGGGCCTAATGAAAAACTGTTTTTT. Using reference TRBV19 and TRBJ1-4 for the parts outside the CDR3, the full variable domain is DGGITQSPKYLFRKEGQNVTLSCEQNLNHDAMYWYRQDPGQGLRLIYYSQIVNDFQKGDIAEGYSVSREKKESFPLTVTSAQKNPTAFYLCASSPGQGPNEKLFFGSGTQLSVL.

The rearrangement uses TRBV7-3 and TRBJ2-1; 11 bases map to TRBD2. Germline CDR1 reads SGHTA; CDR2 reads FQGTGA. J lost 10 bases, V lost 3 bases, and 2 bases had no gene match. The length of the CDR3 is 13 residues. The CDR3 sequence: CASSLLAGGEQFF. CDR3 in DNA: TGTGCCAGCAGCTTGCTAGCGGGAGGCGAGCAGTTCTTC.